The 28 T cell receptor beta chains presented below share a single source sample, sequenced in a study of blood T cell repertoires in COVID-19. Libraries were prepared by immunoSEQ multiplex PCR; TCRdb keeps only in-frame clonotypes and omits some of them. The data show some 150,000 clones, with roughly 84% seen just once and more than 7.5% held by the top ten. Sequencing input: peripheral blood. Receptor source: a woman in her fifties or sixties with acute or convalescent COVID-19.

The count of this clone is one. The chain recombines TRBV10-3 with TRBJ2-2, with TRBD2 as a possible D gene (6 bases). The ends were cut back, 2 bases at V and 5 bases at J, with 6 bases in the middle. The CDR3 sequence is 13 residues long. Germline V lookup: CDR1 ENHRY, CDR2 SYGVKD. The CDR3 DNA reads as TGTGCCATCAGTGAGGGGGGGACCGGGGAGCTGTTTTTT. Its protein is CAISEGGTGELFF.

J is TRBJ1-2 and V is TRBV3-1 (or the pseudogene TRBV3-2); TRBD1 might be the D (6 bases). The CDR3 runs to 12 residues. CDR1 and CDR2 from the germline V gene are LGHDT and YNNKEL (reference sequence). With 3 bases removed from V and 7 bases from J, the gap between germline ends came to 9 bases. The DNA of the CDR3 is TGTGCCAGCAGCCAGGGGGCGGGTGGCTACACCTTC. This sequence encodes CASSQGAGGYTF.

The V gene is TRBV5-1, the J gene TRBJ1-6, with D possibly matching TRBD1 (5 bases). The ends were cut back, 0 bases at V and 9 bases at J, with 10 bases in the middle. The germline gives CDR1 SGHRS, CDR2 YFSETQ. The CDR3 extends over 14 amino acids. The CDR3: CASSLEGAGSPLHF. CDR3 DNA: TGCGCCAGCAGCTTGGAAGGGGCCGGTTCACCCCTCCACTTT.

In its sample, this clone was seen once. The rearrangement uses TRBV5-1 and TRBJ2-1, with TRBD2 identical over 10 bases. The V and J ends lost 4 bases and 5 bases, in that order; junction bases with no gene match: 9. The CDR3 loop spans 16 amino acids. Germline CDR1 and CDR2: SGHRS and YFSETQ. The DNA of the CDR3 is TGCGCCAGCAGCCCGAGGGTACTAGCGGGAAACAATGAGCAGTTCTTC. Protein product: CASSPRVLAGNNEQFF.

The CDR3 DNA is TGTGCCTGGACCCTACCGGGACTACGAGAGACCCAGTACTTC. Translated: CAWTLPGLRETQYF. This sequence joins TRBV30 and TRBJ2-5; 7 positions agree with TRBD2. V lost 4 bases to trimming and J lost 4 bases; unmatched junction nucleotides: 9. The CDR3 is 14 residues long. Germline loops: CDR1 GTSNPN, CDR2 SVGIG (reference sequence).

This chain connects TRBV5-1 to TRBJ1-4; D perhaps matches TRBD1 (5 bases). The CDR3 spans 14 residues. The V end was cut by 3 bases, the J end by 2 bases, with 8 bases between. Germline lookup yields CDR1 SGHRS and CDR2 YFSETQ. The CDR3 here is CASSSGDTNEKLFF. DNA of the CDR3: TGCGCCAGCAGCTCGGGGGACACTAATGAAAAACTGTTTTTT. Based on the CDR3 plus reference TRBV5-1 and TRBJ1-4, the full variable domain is KAGVTQTPRYLIKTRGQQVTLSCSPISGHRSVSWYQQTPGQGLQFLFEYFSETQRNKGNFPGRFSGRQFSNSRSEMNVSTLELGDSALYLCASSSGDTNEKLFFGSGTQLSVL.

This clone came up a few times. The CDR3 is CASSSRTGGFNSPLHF. DNA for the CDR3: TGTGCCAGCAGCTCCCGGACAGGGGGTTTTAATTCACCCCTCCACTTT. The rearrangement joins TRBV7-2 to TRBJ1-6; 10 nucleotides agree with TRBD1. The CDR3 sequence is 16 residues long. V was pared by 4 bases and J by 6 bases, with 6 bases of the junction left unmatched. Germline V lookup: CDR1 SGHTA, CDR2 FQGNSA.

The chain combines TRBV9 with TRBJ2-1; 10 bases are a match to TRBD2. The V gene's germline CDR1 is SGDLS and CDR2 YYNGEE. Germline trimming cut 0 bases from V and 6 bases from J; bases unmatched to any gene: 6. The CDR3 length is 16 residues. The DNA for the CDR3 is TGTGCCAGCAGCGTAGGGCTAGCGGGAGCCTTCAATGAGCAGTTCTTC. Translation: CASSVGLAGAFNEQFF. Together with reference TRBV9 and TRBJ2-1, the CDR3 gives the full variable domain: DSGVTQTPKHLITATGQRVTLRCSPRSGDLSVYWYQQSLDQGLQFLIQYYNGEERAKGNILERFSAQQFPDLHSELNLSSLELGDSALYFCASSVGLAGAFNEQFFGPGTRLTVL.

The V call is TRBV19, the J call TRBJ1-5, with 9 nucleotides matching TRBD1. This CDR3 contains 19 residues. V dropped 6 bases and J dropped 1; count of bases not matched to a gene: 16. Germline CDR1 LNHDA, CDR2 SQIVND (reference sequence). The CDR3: CASRPGQGRFVRSNQPQHF. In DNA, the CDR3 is TGTGCCAGTAGACCTGGACAGGGGAGATTTGTACGGAGCAATCAGCCCCAGCATTTT.

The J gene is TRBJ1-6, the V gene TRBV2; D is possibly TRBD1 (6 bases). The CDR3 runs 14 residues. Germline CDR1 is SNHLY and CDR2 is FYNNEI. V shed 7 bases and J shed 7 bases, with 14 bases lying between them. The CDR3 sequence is CASTRLQGNSPLHF. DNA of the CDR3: TGTGCCAGCACCCGCCTCCAGGGGAATTCACCCCTCCACTTT.

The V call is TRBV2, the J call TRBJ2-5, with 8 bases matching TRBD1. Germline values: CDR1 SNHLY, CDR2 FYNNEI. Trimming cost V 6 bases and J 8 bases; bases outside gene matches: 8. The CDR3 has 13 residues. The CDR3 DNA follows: TGTGCCAGCAGACAGGGGGTTTATGCAACCCAGTACTTC. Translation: CASRQGVYATQYF.

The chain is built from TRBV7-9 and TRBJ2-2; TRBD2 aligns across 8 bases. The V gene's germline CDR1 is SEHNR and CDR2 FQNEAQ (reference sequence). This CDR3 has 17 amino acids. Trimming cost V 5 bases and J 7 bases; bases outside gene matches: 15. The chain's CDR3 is CASSPLTALAGLGELFF. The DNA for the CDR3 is TGTGCCAGCAGCCCCCTTACGGCGCTAGCGGGTCTCGGGGAGCTGTTTTTT.

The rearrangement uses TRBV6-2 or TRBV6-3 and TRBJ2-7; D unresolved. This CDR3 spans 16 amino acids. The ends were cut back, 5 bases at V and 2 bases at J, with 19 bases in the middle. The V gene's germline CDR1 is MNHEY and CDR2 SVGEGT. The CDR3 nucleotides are TGTGCCAGCAGTCCCGGGTCGAGACTCGGAGCCTACGAGCAGTACTTC. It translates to CASSPGSRLGAYEQYF.

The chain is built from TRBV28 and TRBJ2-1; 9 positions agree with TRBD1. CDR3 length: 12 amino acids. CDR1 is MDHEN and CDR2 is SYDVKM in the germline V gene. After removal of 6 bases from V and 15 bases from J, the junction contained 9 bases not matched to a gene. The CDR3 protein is CASSQLQGAMFF. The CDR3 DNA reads TGTGCCAGCAGCCAACTACAGGGGGCGATGTTCTTC.

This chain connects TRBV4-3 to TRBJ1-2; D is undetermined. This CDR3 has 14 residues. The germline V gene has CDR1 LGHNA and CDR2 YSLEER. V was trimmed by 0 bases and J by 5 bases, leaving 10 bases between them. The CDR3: CASSQDHSLYGYTF. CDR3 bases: TGCGCCAGCAGCCAAGATCACAGCCTATATGGCTACACCTTC.

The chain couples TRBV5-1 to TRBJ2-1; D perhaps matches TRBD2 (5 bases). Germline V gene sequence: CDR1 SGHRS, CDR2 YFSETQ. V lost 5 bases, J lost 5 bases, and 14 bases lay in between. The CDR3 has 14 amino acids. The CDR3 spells CASSPLATNNEQFF. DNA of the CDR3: TGCGCCAGCAGTCCCTTAGCGACTAACAATGAGCAGTTCTTC.

DNA of the CDR3: TGTGCCAGCAGCCGGACACAGAACACTGAAGCTTTCTTT. Translation gives CASSRTQNTEAFF. V usage is TRBV11-2 and J usage is TRBJ1-1; TRBD1 might be the D (5 bases). Looked up from germline, CDR1 is SGHAT and CDR2 is FQNNGV. The CDR3 contains 13 residues. Trimming left V 5 bases short and J 1 base short, with 8 bases between.

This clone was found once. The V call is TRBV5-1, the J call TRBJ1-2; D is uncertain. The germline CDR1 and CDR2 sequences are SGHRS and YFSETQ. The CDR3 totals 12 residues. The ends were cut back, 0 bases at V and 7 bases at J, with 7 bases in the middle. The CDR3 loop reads CASSLDSSGYTF. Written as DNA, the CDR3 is TGCGCCAGCAGCTTGGATAGTTCTGGCTACACCTTC.

The CDR3, as DNA: TGTGCCAGCAGCTTGATGGGGGGGTCGTACACCGGGGAGCTGTTTTTT. Encoded protein: CASSLMGGSYTGELFF. The J gene is TRBJ2-2, the V gene TRBV5-5; 7 positions match TRBD2. The CDR3 extends over 16 amino acids. The ends lost 1 base at V and 3 bases at J; junction bases unmatched: 6. Germline CDR1 reads SGHKS; CDR2 reads YYEKEE (reference sequence).

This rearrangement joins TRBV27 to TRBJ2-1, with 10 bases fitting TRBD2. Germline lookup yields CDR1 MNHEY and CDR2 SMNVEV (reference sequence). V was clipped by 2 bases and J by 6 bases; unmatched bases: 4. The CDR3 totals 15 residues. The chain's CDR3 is CASSLRLAGVNEQFF. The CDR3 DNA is TGTGCCAGCAGTTTACGCCTAGCGGGAGTCAATGAGCAGTTCTTC.

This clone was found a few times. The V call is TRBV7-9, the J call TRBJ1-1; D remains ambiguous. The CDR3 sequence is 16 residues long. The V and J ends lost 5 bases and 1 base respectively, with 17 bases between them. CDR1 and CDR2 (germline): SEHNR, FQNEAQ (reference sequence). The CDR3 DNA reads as TGTGCCAGCAGCAAAGACCCATTAATAGAGAACACTGAAGCTTTCTTT. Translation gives CASSKDPLIENTEAFF. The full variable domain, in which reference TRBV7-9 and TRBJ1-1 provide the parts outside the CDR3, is DTGVSQNPRHKITKRGQNVTFRCDPISEHNRLYWYRQTLGQGPEFLTYFQNEAQLEKSRLLSDRFSAERPKGSFSTLEIQRTEQGDSAMYLCASSKDPLIENTEAFFGQGTRLTVV.

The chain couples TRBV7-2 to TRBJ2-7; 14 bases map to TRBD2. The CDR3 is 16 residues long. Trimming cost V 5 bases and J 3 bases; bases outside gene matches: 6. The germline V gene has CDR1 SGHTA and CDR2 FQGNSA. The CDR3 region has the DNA TGTGCCAGCAGCCAAACAGGGACTAGCGGGAGCTACGAGCAGTACTTC. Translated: CASSQTGTSGSYEQYF.

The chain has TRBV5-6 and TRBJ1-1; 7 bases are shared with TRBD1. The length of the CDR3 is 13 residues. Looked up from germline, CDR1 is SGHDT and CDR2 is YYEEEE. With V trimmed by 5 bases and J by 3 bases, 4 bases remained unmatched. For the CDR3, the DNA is TGTGCCAGCAGGTCTACAGGGGACACTGAAGCTTTCTTT. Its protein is CASRSTGDTEAFF.

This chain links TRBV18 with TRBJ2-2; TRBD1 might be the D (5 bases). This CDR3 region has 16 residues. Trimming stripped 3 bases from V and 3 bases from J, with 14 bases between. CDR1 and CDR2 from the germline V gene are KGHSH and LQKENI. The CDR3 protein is CASSPRQLTYTGELFF. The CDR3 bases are TGTGCCAGCTCACCCCGACAGCTGACTTACACCGGGGAGCTGTTTTTT.

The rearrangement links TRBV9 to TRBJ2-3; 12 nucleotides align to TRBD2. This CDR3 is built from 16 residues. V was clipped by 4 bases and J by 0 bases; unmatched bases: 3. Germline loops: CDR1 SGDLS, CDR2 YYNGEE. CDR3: CASSPLAGGSTDTQYF. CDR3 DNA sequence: TGTGCCAGCAGCCCACTAGCGGGGGGCAGCACAGATACGCAGTATTTT.

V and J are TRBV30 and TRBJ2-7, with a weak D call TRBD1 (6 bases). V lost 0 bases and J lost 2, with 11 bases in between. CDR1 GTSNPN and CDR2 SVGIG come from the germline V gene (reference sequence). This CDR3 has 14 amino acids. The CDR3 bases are TGTGCCTGGAGTGTAGGGGGACCAGCCTACGAGCAGTACTTC. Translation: CAWSVGGPAYEQYF. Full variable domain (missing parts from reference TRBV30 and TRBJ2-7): SQTIHQWPATLVQPVGSPLSLECTVEGTSNPNLYWYRQAAGRGLQLLFYSVGIGQISSEVPQNLSASRPQDRQFILSSKKLLLSDSGFYLCAWSVGGPAYEQYFGPGTRLTVT.

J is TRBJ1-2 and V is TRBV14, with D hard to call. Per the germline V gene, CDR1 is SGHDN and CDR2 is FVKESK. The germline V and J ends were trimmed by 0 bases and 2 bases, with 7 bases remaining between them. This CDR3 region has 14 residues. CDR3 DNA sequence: TGTGCCAGCAGCCAAGATCGGTGGAACTATGGCTACACCTTC. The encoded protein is CASSQDRWNYGYTF.

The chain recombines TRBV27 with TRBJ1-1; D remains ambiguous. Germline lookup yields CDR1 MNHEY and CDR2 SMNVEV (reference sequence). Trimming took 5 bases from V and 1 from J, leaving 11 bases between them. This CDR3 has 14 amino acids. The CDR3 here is CASSTLGGNTEAFF. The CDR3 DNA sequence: TGTGCCAGCAGTACCCTAGGAGGGAACACTGAAGCTTTCTTT.